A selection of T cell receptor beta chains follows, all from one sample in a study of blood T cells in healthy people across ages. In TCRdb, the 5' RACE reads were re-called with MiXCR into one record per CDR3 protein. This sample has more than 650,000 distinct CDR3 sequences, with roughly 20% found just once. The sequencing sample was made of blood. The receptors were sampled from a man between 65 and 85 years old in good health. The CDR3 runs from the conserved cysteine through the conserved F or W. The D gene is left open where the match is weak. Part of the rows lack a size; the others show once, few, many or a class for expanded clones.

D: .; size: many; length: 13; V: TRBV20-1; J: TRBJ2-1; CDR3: CSALGLSYNEQFF
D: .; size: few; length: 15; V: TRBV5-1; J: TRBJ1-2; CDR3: CASSLEQNPNYGYTF
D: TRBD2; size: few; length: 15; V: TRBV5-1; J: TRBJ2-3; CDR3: CASSSWTSTGNTQYF
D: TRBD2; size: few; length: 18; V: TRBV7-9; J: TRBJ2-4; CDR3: CASSPTSGDKLAKNIQYF
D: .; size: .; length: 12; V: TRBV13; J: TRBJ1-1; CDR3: CASSLSSGVAFF
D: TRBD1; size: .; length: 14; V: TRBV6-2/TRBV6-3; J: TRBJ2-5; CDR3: CASSNNRGLGTQYF
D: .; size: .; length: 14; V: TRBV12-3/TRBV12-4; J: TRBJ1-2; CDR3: CASRATGINYGYTF
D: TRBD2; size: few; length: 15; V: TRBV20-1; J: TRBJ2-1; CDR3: CSARETSGRFNEQFF
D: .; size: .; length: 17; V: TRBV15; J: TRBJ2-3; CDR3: CATSSPRHKGRTDTQYF
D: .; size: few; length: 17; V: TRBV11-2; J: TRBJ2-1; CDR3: CASSSPPAGLTYNEQFF
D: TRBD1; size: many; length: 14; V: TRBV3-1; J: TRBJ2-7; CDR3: CASSQLGQGGEQYF
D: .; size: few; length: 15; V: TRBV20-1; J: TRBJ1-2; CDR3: CSARDRGGTNYGYTF
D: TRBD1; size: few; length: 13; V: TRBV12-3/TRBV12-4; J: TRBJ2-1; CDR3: CATSGQLFDEQFF
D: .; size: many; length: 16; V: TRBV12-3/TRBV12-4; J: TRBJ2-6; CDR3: CASSRFGTEGANVLTF
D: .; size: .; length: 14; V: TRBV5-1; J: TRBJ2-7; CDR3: CASSWRDTNYEQYF
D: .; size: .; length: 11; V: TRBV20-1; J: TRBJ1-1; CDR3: CSAYRNTEAFF
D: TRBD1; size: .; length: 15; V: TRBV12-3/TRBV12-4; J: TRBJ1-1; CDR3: CASSHRDRGSSEAFF
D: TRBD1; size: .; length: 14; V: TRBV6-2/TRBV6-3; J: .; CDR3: CASSYSGQFIEQFF
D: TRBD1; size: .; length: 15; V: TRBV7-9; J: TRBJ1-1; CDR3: CASRKSGTGGRGAFF
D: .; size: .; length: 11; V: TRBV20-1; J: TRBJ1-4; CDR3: CSASLSESKFF
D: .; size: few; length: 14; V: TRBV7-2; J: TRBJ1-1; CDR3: CASSLRVGNTEAFF
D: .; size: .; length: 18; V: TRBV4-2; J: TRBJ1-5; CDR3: CASSQEKWGGMGNQPQHF
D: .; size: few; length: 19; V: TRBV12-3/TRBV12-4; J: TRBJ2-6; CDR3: CASSLLGLRWVSGANVLTF
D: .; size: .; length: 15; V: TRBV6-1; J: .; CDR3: CARDEKEESSYEQYF
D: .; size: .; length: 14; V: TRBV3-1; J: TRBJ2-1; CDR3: CASSQEGMSDEQFF
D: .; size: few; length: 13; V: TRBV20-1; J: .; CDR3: CSASPSRRGEQFF
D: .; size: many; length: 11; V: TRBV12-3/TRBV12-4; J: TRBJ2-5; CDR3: CASSIQETQYF
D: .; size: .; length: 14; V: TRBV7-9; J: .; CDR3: CASSTRQVLNEQFF
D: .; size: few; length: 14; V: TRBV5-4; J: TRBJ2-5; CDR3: CASSFSSIVETQYF
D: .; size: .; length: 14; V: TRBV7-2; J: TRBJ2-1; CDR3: CASSHTGSYNEQFF
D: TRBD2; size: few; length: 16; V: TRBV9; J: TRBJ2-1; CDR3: CASSVGLAVSYNEQFF
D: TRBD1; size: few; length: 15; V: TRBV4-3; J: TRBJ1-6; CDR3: CASSQEGTGHSPLHF
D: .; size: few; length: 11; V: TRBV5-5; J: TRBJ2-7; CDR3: CASSWEYEQYF
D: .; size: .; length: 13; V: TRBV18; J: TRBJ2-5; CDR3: CASSTDQRETQYF
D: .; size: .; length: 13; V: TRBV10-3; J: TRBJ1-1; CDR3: CAIRRIMNTEAFF
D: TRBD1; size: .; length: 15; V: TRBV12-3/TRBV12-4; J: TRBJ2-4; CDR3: CASRPGGEGKNIQYF
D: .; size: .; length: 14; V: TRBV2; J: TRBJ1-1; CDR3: CASRPQVAMTEAFF
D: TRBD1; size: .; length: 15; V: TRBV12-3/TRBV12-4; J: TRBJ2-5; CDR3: CASSSRDRTQEAQYF
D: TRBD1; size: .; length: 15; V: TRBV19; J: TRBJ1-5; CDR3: CASSIGTGIAQPQHF
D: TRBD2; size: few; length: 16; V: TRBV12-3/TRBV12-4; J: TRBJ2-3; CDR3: CASSRDRDYLGDTQYF
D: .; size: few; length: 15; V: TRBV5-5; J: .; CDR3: CASSSIRASMDEQFF
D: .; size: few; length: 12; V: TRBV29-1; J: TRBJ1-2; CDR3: CNVEGRSYGYTF
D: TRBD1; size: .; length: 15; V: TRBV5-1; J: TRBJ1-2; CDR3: CASSLDRGLNYGYTF
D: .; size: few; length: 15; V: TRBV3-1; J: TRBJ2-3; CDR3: CASSQAKGTTDTQYF
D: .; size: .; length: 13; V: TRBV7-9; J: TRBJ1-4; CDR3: CATKDRSNEKLFF
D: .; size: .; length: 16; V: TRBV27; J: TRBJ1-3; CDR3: CASSLSIHSSGNTIYF
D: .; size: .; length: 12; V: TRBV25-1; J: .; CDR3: CASSPGENEQFF